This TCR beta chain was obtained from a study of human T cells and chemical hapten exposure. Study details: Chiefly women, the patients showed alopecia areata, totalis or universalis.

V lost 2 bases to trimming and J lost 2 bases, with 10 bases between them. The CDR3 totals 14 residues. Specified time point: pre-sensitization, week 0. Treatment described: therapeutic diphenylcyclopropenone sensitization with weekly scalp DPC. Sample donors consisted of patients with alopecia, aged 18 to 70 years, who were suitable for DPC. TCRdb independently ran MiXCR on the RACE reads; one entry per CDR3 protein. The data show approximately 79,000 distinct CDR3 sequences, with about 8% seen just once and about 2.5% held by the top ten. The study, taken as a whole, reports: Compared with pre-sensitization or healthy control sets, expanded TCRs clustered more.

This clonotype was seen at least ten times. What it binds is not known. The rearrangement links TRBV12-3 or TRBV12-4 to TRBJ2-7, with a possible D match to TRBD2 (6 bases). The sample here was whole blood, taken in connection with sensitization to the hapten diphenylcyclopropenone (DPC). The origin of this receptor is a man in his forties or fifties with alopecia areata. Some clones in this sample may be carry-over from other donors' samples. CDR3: CASSLPGLAYEQYF. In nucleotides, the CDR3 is TGTGCCAGCAGTTTACCGGGACTTGCCTACGAGCAGTACTTC.